This TCR beta chain is from a study of blood T cells in healthy people across ages. General observations from the study: Whereas aged donors had fewer naive CD4+ cells, long-lived donors had more of them and higher diversity. TCR beta diversity per million T cells fell roughly linearly with age.

Note on this clonotype: As yet, its antigen is unknown.

Then a second PCR, running roughly 7 to 11 cycles, was carried out with a sample-barcoded 5' primer and a J-beta primer mix. No fewer than 3 million CDR3-containing paired-end reads came from each sample. TCRdb fed the 5' RACE reads into MiXCR, producing one record per CDR3 protein. The repertoire holds over 600,000 distinct CDR3 sequences, roughly 41% seen once, with about 32% in the top ten. This CDR3 is 13 amino acids long. Germline trimming cut 6 bases from V and 11 bases from J; bases unmatched to any gene: 7. Sequencing used blood. The source of this sequence is a man at least 80 years old in good health. The J gene is TRBJ2-5, the V gene TRBV12-3 or TRBV12-4, with 12 bases lining up with TRBD2. This CDR3 reads CASSQLAGGQQYF. The CDR3 bases are TGTGCCAGCAGCCAACTAGCGGGGGGTCAGCAGTACTTC.